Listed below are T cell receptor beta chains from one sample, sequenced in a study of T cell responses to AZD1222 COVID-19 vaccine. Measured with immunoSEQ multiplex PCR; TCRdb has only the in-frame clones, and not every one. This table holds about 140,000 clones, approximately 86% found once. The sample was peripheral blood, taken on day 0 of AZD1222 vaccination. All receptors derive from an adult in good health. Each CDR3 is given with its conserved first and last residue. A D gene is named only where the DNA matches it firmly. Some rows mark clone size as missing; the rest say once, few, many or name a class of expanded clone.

CDR3nt: TGTGCCAGCAGTAGCCCGGGACTGTACACAGATACGCAGTATTTT; CDR3aa: CASSSPGLYTDTQYF; d_gene: NA; abundance: NA; v_gene: TRBV6-2/TRBV6-3; j_gene: TRBJ2-3
CDR3nt: TGCGCCAGCAGCTTTGGGGCAGGGGGCGCGGTTGAAGCTTTCTTT; CDR3aa: CASSFGAGGAVEAFF; d_gene: TRBD1; abundance: NA; v_gene: TRBV5-1; j_gene: TRBJ1-1
CDR3nt: TGCAGTGCTAGTACCGGGAGCAGGTACGAGCAGTACTTC; CDR3aa: CSASTGSRYEQYF; d_gene: NA; abundance: once; v_gene: TRBV20-1; j_gene: TRBJ2-7
CDR3nt: TGTGCCAGCAGTTTCGGACAGCTCACTGAAGCTTTCTTT; CDR3aa: CASSFGQLTEAFF; d_gene: NA; abundance: few; v_gene: TRBV12-3/TRBV12-4; j_gene: TRBJ1-1
CDR3nt: TGTGCCAGCAGTTCCCACAGGGGCCTACAACTAAACATTCAGTACTTC; CDR3aa: CASSSHRGLQLNIQYF; d_gene: TRBD1; abundance: NA; v_gene: TRBV6-2/TRBV6-3; j_gene: TRBJ2-4
CDR3nt: TGTGCCAGCAGCCCGCGTGGAGACGAGCAGTACTTC; CDR3aa: CASSPRGDEQYF; d_gene: NA; abundance: NA; v_gene: TRBV3-1/TRBV3-2; j_gene: TRBJ2-7
CDR3nt: TGTGCCTGGAGGCCACTAGGGCGGGAGCAGTACTTC; CDR3aa: CAWRPLGREQYF; d_gene: NA; abundance: once; v_gene: TRBV30; j_gene: TRBJ2-7
CDR3nt: TGTGCCAGCAGCTTAGATGGTGGCTACACCTTC; CDR3aa: CASSLDGGYTF; d_gene: NA; abundance: NA; v_gene: TRBV7-2; j_gene: TRBJ1-2
CDR3nt: TGTGCCAGCAGCTTAGATCCGGGACAGCCCCAGCATTTT; CDR3aa: CASSLDPGQPQHF; d_gene: NA; abundance: NA; v_gene: TRBV7-3; j_gene: TRBJ1-5
CDR3nt: TGTGCCAGCAGTTACTCGACGGTACGGGCAGTAGAATTCTTC; CDR3aa: CASSYSTVRAVEFF; d_gene: NA; abundance: NA; v_gene: TRBV6-5; j_gene: TRBJ2-1
CDR3nt: TGTGCCAGCCAGCCCGGGGGTGGCTATGGCTACACCTTC; CDR3aa: CASQPGGGYGYTF; d_gene: NA; abundance: NA; v_gene: TRBV9; j_gene: TRBJ1-2
CDR3nt: TGCAGTGCTAGTCGGCAGGGGAGGTTCGCTGAAGCTTTCTTT; CDR3aa: CSASRQGRFAEAFF; d_gene: NA; abundance: NA; v_gene: TRBV20-1; j_gene: TRBJ1-1
CDR3nt: TGTGCCATCGCAGACAGGGTGGATTCACCCCTCCACTTT; CDR3aa: CAIADRVDSPLHF; d_gene: TRBD1; abundance: once; v_gene: TRBV10-3; j_gene: TRBJ1-6
CDR3nt: TGCGCCAGCAGCTTGTACGGGGGTTCTGGCACAGATACGCAGTATTTT; CDR3aa: CASSLYGGSGTDTQYF; d_gene: NA; abundance: NA; v_gene: TRBV5-1; j_gene: TRBJ2-3
CDR3nt: TGTGCCAGCAGTCCAAGCAGGGGGTATGACTATGGCTACACCTTC; CDR3aa: CASSPSRGYDYGYTF; d_gene: TRBD1; abundance: NA; v_gene: TRBV6-5; j_gene: TRBJ1-2
CDR3nt: TGCGCCAGCAGTGAGTCGAACACCGGGGAGCTGTTTTTT; CDR3aa: CASSESNTGELFF; d_gene: NA; abundance: NA; v_gene: TRBV10-2; j_gene: TRBJ2-2
CDR3nt: TGTGCCAGCAGTTACGGACAGTGGCAGGATTCACCCCTCCACTTT; CDR3aa: CASSYGQWQDSPLHF; d_gene: NA; abundance: NA; v_gene: TRBV6-6; j_gene: TRBJ1-6
CDR3nt: TGTGCCAGCAGCCCGCTGACAGGGAGCAATCAGCCCCAGCATTTT; CDR3aa: CASSPLTGSNQPQHF; d_gene: TRBD1; abundance: NA; v_gene: TRBV3-1/TRBV3-2; j_gene: TRBJ1-5
CDR3nt: TGCAGTGCTAGAATCGACAATGAGCAGTTCTTC; CDR3aa: CSARIDNEQFF; d_gene: NA; abundance: NA; v_gene: TRBV20-1; j_gene: TRBJ2-1
CDR3nt: TGTGCCAGCAGCTTAGACCGGTGGGGGACTTTGAACACCGGGGAGCTGTTTTTT; CDR3aa: CASSLDRWGTLNTGELFF; d_gene: NA; abundance: NA; v_gene: TRBV7-2; j_gene: TRBJ2-2
CDR3nt: TGTGCCAGCAGTGACGGGACTGGATATACGCAGTATTTT; CDR3aa: CASSDGTGYTQYF; d_gene: NA; abundance: once; v_gene: TRBV6-4; j_gene: TRBJ2-3
CDR3nt: TGTGCCAGCAGACCGGGGACAGGGAATAATCAGCCCCAGCATTTT; CDR3aa: CASRPGTGNNQPQHF; d_gene: TRBD1; abundance: once; v_gene: TRBV28; j_gene: TRBJ1-5
CDR3nt: TGTGCCAGCGGACAGGGGGGCACCGGGGAGCTGTTTTTT; CDR3aa: CASGQGGTGELFF; d_gene: TRBD1; abundance: NA; v_gene: TRBV12-3/TRBV12-4; j_gene: TRBJ2-2
CDR3nt: TGTGCCATCAGTGGGGGGGGGAAGTCCTACGAGCAGTACTTC; CDR3aa: CAISGGGKSYEQYF; d_gene: TRBD2; abundance: NA; v_gene: TRBV10-3; j_gene: TRBJ2-7
CDR3nt: TGTGCCAGCAGCCGAAGAGGGGACAGGGGGAATTCACCCCTCCACTTT; CDR3aa: CASSRRGDRGNSPLHF; d_gene: TRBD1; abundance: once; v_gene: TRBV14; j_gene: TRBJ1-6
CDR3nt: TGTGCCAGCTCACCAAGGACAGCCCAAGAGACCCAGTACTTC; CDR3aa: CASSPRTAQETQYF; d_gene: NA; abundance: NA; v_gene: TRBV18; j_gene: TRBJ2-5
CDR3nt: TGTGCCAGCAGCCAGAGGGTTGACACTGAAGCTTTCTTT; CDR3aa: CASSQRVDTEAFF; d_gene: NA; abundance: NA; v_gene: TRBV3-1/TRBV3-2; j_gene: TRBJ1-1
CDR3nt: TGTGCCTGGAGTTGGGACAGGGGATCCGAGCAGTACTTC; CDR3aa: CAWSWDRGSEQYF; d_gene: TRBD1; abundance: NA; v_gene: TRBV30; j_gene: TRBJ2-7
CDR3nt: TGTGCCAGCAGCGTTCCCCCGAATTTC; CDR3aa: CASSVPPNF; d_gene: NA; abundance: once; v_gene: TRBV9; j_gene: TRBJ1-2
CDR3nt: TGTGCCAGCAGCCCTTCGAACTCTAACTATGGCTACACCTTC; CDR3aa: CASSPSNSNYGYTF; d_gene: NA; abundance: NA; v_gene: TRBV7-6; j_gene: TRBJ1-2
CDR3nt: TGTGCCAGCAGTTTATCCATTCAGCCCCAGCATTTT; CDR3aa: CASSLSIQPQHF; d_gene: NA; abundance: NA; v_gene: TRBV12-3/TRBV12-4; j_gene: TRBJ1-5
CDR3nt: TGTGCCAGCAGTTACTCAGCCTCTGGAAACACCATATATTTT; CDR3aa: CASSYSASGNTIYF; d_gene: NA; abundance: few; v_gene: TRBV6-5; j_gene: TRBJ1-3
CDR3nt: TGCGCCAGCAGCCAAGAGACCGGGACAGGGAACACCGGGGAGCTGTTTTTT; CDR3aa: CASSQETGTGNTGELFF; d_gene: TRBD1; abundance: once; v_gene: TRBV4-3; j_gene: TRBJ2-2
CDR3nt: TGTGCCAGCAGTCAAACAGGGGAGGAAGATACGCAGTATTTT; CDR3aa: CASSQTGEEDTQYF; d_gene: NA; abundance: NA; v_gene: TRBV6-4; j_gene: TRBJ2-3
CDR3nt: TGTGCCAGCAGCGACAGTGGATTCTATGGCTACACCTTC; CDR3aa: CASSDSGFYGYTF; d_gene: NA; abundance: NA; v_gene: TRBV3-1/TRBV3-2; j_gene: TRBJ1-2
CDR3nt: TGTGCCAGCAGCTTAATGTCTAGGGCGAGAACAGATACGCAGTATTTT; CDR3aa: CASSLMSRARTDTQYF; d_gene: NA; abundance: NA; v_gene: TRBV11-1; j_gene: TRBJ2-3
CDR3nt: TGCGCCAGCAGCCAGGATCAGTACTCTGGAAACACCATATATTTT; CDR3aa: CASSQDQYSGNTIYF; d_gene: NA; abundance: NA; v_gene: TRBV4-1; j_gene: TRBJ1-3
CDR3nt: TGTGCCAGCTCACACTCACAGGGGAGCACAGATACGCAGTATTTT; CDR3aa: CASSHSQGSTDTQYF; d_gene: TRBD1; abundance: NA; v_gene: TRBV18; j_gene: TRBJ2-3
CDR3nt: TGTGCCAGTAGTCTGAGGGGGCAGCTCAATCAGCCCCAGCATTTT; CDR3aa: CASSLRGQLNQPQHF; d_gene: TRBD1; abundance: NA; v_gene: TRBV19; j_gene: TRBJ1-5
CDR3nt: TGTGCCAGCAGAACGACAGGGAGGAATTCACCCCTCCACTTT; CDR3aa: CASRTTGRNSPLHF; d_gene: TRBD1; abundance: NA; v_gene: TRBV6-5; j_gene: TRBJ1-6
CDR3nt: TGTGCCAGCAGGAGACAGGCCAATGAAAAACTGTTTTTT; CDR3aa: CASRRQANEKLFF; d_gene: NA; abundance: NA; v_gene: TRBV27; j_gene: TRBJ1-4
CDR3nt: TGTGCCAGCCGTACGGGGGGCCAGGCGGACACTGAAGCTTTCTTT; CDR3aa: CASRTGGQADTEAFF; d_gene: NA; abundance: NA; v_gene: TRBV28; j_gene: TRBJ1-1